Listed here are 25 T cell receptor beta chains from one sample, sequenced in a study of cytomegalovirus exposure and HLA in healthy donors. Researchers ran the PCR with 60 Vbeta and 13 Jbeta primers. Some clones are missing from TCRdb's copy, which holds only in-frame ones; the method was immunoSEQ multiplex PCR. Here the sample spans about 150,000 clones, 70% to 80% being singletons. What was sequenced was PBMCs. The source of these receptors is a human donor in good health.

This clone was seen more than once but under ten times. The genes are TRBV7-6 and TRBJ2-5; 7 bases line up with TRBD1. With V trimmed by 5 bases and J by 3 bases, 12 bases remained unmatched. The CDR3 length is 16 residues. The germline V gene encodes CDR1 SGHVS and CDR2 FNYEAQ. The CDR3 DNA sequence: TGTGCCAGCAGCCAATCCTTCGGGACAGATGAAGAGACCCAGTACTTC. This gives the protein CASSQSFGTDEETQYF.

The chain combines TRBV29-1 with TRBJ1-2; TRBD1 aligns across 7 bases. This CDR3 is 13 amino acids long. Germline-derived CDR1 and CDR2 are SQVTM and ANQGSEA. Trimming took 6 bases from V and 2 from J; bases not matched to a gene: 6. For the CDR3, the DNA is TGCAGCGTCAGAGAGGGACAGAACTATGGCTACACCTTC. This codes for CSVREGQNYGYTF.

This clone occurred a few times. This chain connects TRBV30 to TRBJ1-2; possible D gene TRBD1, 5 bases. CDR1 is GTSNPN and CDR2 is SVGIG in the germline V gene (reference sequence). V lost 2 bases and J 1 base, leaving 8 bases between the germline ends. The CDR3 sequence is 13 residues long. CDR3 sequence (DNA): TGTGCCTGGAGTTCGCAGGGTAACTATGGCTACACCTTC. As protein: CAWSSQGNYGYTF. Variable domain in full (rest from reference TRBV30 and TRBJ1-2): SQTIHQWPATLVQPVGSPLSLECTVEGTSNPNLYWYRQAAGRGLQLLFYSVGIGQISSEVPQNLSASRPQDRQFILSSKKLLLSDSGFYLCAWSSQGNYGYTFGSGTRLTVV.

Only one count was recorded for this clone. The chain carries TRBV15 and TRBJ2-3; 8 bases are shared with TRBD2. Germline V gives CDR1 LNHNV, CDR2 YYDKDF (reference sequence). With 5 bases clipped from V and 2 bases from J, the junction kept 9 bases outside the gene matches. CDR3 length: 16 amino acids. CDR3 loop: CATSPGVAGITDTQYF. The CDR3 DNA follows: TGTGCCACCAGCCCTGGGGTAGCGGGGATCACAGATACGCAGTATTTT.

Written as DNA, the CDR3 is TGTGCCTGGAGTGTGACTAGCGGGGGTATAGATACGCAGTATTTT. Translating gives CAWSVTSGGIDTQYF. The gene calls are TRBV30 and TRBJ2-3; TRBD2 aligns across 12 bases. Germline CDR1 reads GTSNPN; CDR2 reads SVGIG (reference sequence). CDR3 length: 15 amino acids. V lost 0 bases, J lost 5 bases, and 3 bases stayed unmatched.

The chain combines TRBV9 with TRBJ1-1; no clear D gene. CDR3 length: 11 amino acids. The V end was cut by 3 bases, the J end by 11 bases, with 11 bases between. The germline V gene encodes CDR1 SGDLS and CDR2 YYNGEE. CDR3: CASSASVPAFF. CDR3 coding DNA: TGTGCCAGCAGCGCATCAGTACCGGCTTTCTTT.

This rearrangement joins TRBV9 to TRBJ2-7, with TRBD1 matching over 7 bases. The CDR3 has 14 residues. Per the germline V gene, CDR1 is SGDLS and CDR2 is YYNGEE. After removal of 0 bases from V and 5 bases from J, the junction contained 5 bases not matched to a gene. CDR3 DNA: TGTGCCAGCAGCGTAGACAGGGGCAACGACGAGCAGTACTTC. Translated: CASSVDRGNDEQYF. The full variable domain, rest sourced from reference TRBV9 and TRBJ2-7, is DSGVTQTPKHLITATGQRVTLRCSPRSGDLSVYWYQQSLDQGLQFLIQYYNGEERAKGNILERFSAQQFPDLHSELNLSSLELGDSALYFCASSVDRGNDEQYFGPGTRLTVT.

The rearrangement uses TRBV7-2 and TRBJ2-5; 11 bases match TRBD2. In germline, CDR1 is SGHTA, CDR2 FQGNSA. The CDR3 runs to 16 residues. V lost 3 bases and J lost 1; bases outside the gene matches: 4. CDR3 protein: CASSFVSGGVQETQYF. CDR3 bases: TGTGCCAGCAGCTTCGTTAGCGGGGGGGTCCAAGAGACCCAGTACTTC. Full variable domain (rest looked up from reference TRBV7-2 and TRBJ2-5): GAGVSQSPSNKVTEKGKDVELRCDPISGHTALYWYRQSLGQGLEFLIYFQGNSAPDKSGLPSDRFSAERTGGSVSTLTIQRTQQEDSAVYLCASSFVSGGVQETQYFGPGTRLLVL.

This rearrangement joins TRBV19 to TRBJ1-5, with D possibly matching TRBD1 (5 bases). This CDR3 region has 16 residues. The V gene lost 7 bases and the J gene lost 4 bases, with 20 bases spanning the gap. Germline lookup yields CDR1 LNHDA and CDR2 SQIVND (reference sequence). The CDR3 spells CASKPLGGGMNQPQHF. CDR3 nucleotides: TGTGCCAGTAAGCCTTTGGGGGGGGGAATGAATCAGCCCCAGCATTTT.

This chain uses TRBV11-3 with TRBJ1-4, with D unresolved. CDR1 and CDR2 from the germline V gene are SGHNT and YENEEA. The CDR3 contains 15 residues. V dropped 1 base and J dropped 14 bases, with 20 bases sitting between them. The CDR3 DNA sequence: TGTGCCAGCAGCTTAGTCCTTGAGGATGCCAGAGTCCTGTTTTTT. Translated: CASSLVLEDARVLFF.

The genes are TRBV27 and TRBJ1-5, with D tentatively TRBD1 (5 bases). The CDR3 length is 14 residues. Between the trimmed V and J ends, which lost 0 bases and 6 bases, there was a span of 9 bases. Germline CDR1 is MNHEY and CDR2 is SMNVEV (reference sequence). CDR3 in amino acids: CASSLSFGGQPQHF. Written as DNA, the CDR3 is TGTGCCAGCAGTTTATCTTTCGGGGGTCAGCCCCAGCATTTT.

V and J are TRBV5-1 and TRBJ2-3; the match to TRBD2 covers 14 bases. The V gene's germline CDR1 is SGHRS and CDR2 YFSETQ. With V trimmed by 4 bases and J by 4 bases, 8 bases remained unmatched. The CDR3 covers 17 residues. CDR3 region: CASSPGTSGGPSDTQYF. CDR3 nucleotide sequence: TGCGCCAGCAGCCCCGGGACTAGCGGGGGTCCCTCAGATACGCAGTATTTT.

This clone was picked up a small number of times. This chain uses TRBV4-1 with TRBJ2-3; 7 positions agree with TRBD2. After removal of 4 bases from V and 5 bases from J, the junction contained 9 bases not matched to a gene. Per the germline V gene, CDR1 is MGHRA and CDR2 is YSYEKL. The CDR3 spans 15 residues. The CDR3 DNA sequence: TGCGCCAGCAGCCCCGCTCGCGGGGGTCAAGATACGCAGTATTTT. Translation gives CASSPARGGQDTQYF.

The table lists this clone with a count of one. V usage is TRBV28 and J usage is TRBJ2-5; 8 nucleotides match TRBD2. Germline V gives CDR1 MDHEN, CDR2 SYDVKM. The CDR3 totals 12 residues. With 6 bases clipped from V and 5 bases from J, the junction kept 2 bases outside the gene matches. The CDR3 is CASRERGETQYF. CDR3 nucleotide sequence: TGTGCCAGCAGGGAGCGGGGGGAGACCCAGTACTTC.

The genes are TRBV5-1 and TRBJ2-1, with TRBD1 matching over 10 bases. Germline lookup yields CDR1 SGHRS and CDR2 YFSETQ. This CDR3 has 19 residues. Unmatched junction bases numbered 22, after V lost 3 bases and J lost 10 bases. CDR3 in amino acids: CASSSNRDRGGAGGLEQFF. The DNA for the CDR3 is TGCGCCAGCAGCTCAAACCGGGACAGGGGCGGGGCGGGGGGCTTGGAGCAGTTCTTC. Using reference TRBV5-1 and TRBJ2-1 for the parts outside the CDR3, the full variable domain is KAGVTQTPRYLIKTRGQQVTLSCSPISGHRSVSWYQQTPGQGLQFLFEYFSETQRNKGNFPGRFSGRQFSNSRSEMNVSTLELGDSALYLCASSSNRDRGGAGGLEQFFGPGTRLTVL.

The V gene is TRBV5-4, the J gene TRBJ2-3; 7 bases agree with TRBD1. The CDR3 sequence is 14 residues long. The V segment lost 1 base and the J segment 2 bases; nucleotides outside the gene matches: 1. In germline, CDR1 is SGHNT, CDR2 YYREEE (reference sequence). The CDR3 region is CASSLQGDTDTQYF. The CDR3 nucleotides are TGTGCCAGCAGCTTGCAGGGGGACACAGATACGCAGTATTTT.

For the CDR3, the DNA is TGTGCCAGCAGTTTAGAGCCTAGCGGCACCTACGAGCAGTACTTC. Translated, it gives CASSLEPSGTYEQYF. The chain recombines TRBV27 with TRBJ2-7, with 7 bases matching TRBD2. Germline V gives CDR1 MNHEY, CDR2 SMNVEV (reference sequence). Germline trimming cut 2 bases from V and 2 bases from J; bases unmatched to any gene: 6. CDR3 length: 15 residues.

V and J are TRBV13 and TRBJ1-3; 7 bases line up with TRBD1. Germline values: CDR1 PRHDT, CDR2 FYEKMQ (reference sequence). The CDR3 extends over 15 amino acids. Trimming cost V 5 bases and J 1 base; bases outside gene matches: 5. The chain's CDR3 is CASSEDRDSGNTIYF. The DNA of the CDR3 is TGTGCCAGCAGCGAAGACAGGGATTCTGGAAACACCATATATTTT.

The chain is built from TRBV7-6 and TRBJ2-5, with 7 bases that match TRBD1. The J call is in doubt because the DNA end fits TRBJ2-7 better. This CDR3 is 14 amino acids long. CDR1 is SGHVS and CDR2 is FNYEAQ in the germline V gene. This CDR3 reads CASSLNRGSYEQYF. The CDR3 DNA follows: TGTGCCAGCAGCTTAAACAGGGGTTCCTACGAGCAGTACTTC.

V gene TRBV10-3 combines with J gene TRBJ2-2, with D possibly matching TRBD1 (5 bases). Germline V CDR1 and CDR2: ENHRY, SYGVKD. CDR3 length: 14 residues. The ends were cut back, 3 bases at V and 4 bases at J, with 9 bases in the middle. The DNA of the CDR3 is TGTGCCATCAGTGAAGACAGATCCACCGGGGAGCTGTTTTTT. Its protein product is CAISEDRSTGELFF.

The genes are TRBV7-6 and TRBJ1-3, with D hard to call. The ends were cut back, 0 bases at V and 4 bases at J, with 13 bases in the middle. The CDR3 runs 16 residues. Germline V lookup: CDR1 SGHVS, CDR2 FNYEAQ. CDR3 in DNA: TGTGCCAGCAGCTTAGCCGCGGGGTCCCCCGGAAACACCATATATTTT. Residues: CASSLAAGSPGNTIYF.

This clone was picked up a small number of times. The chain combines TRBV19 with TRBJ2-7, with D possibly TRBD1 on 6 matching bases. The CDR3 totals 13 residues. The V gene lost 10 bases and the J gene lost 3 bases, with 16 bases spanning the gap. The germline gives CDR1 LNHDA, CDR2 SQIVND (reference sequence). DNA of the CDR3: TGTGCCACCCGAGGGACACATGGCTACGAGCAGTACTTC. It yields the protein CATRGTHGYEQYF. The full variable domain, completed using reference TRBV19 and TRBJ2-7, is DGGITQSPKYLFRKEGQNVTLSCEQNLNHDAMYWYRQDPGQGLRLIYYSQIVNDFQKGDIAEGYSVSREKKESFPLTVTSAQKNPTAFYLCATRGTHGYEQYFGPGTRLTVT.

V is TRBV7-2 and J is TRBJ2-7, with 10 nucleotides matching TRBD1. This CDR3 spans 14 amino acids. With 3 bases clipped from V and 5 bases from J, the junction kept 4 bases outside the gene matches. Germline V gene data show CDR1 as SGHTA and CDR2 as FQGNSA. This CDR3 is CASSLGTGAHEQYF. Here the CDR3 DNA reads TGTGCCAGCAGCTTGGGGACAGGGGCACACGAGCAGTACTTC.

The J gene is TRBJ2-7, the V gene TRBV10-3, with D possibly being TRBD1 (6 bases). V was shortened by 6 bases and J by 0 bases, with 9 bases between the two germline ends. From germline, CDR1 is ENHRY and CDR2 SYGVKD. The CDR3 has 13 residues. DNA for the CDR3: TGTGCCATCAGCCTGGACAGCTCCTACGAGCAGTACTTC. Residues: CAISLDSSYEQYF.

This rearrangement joins TRBV6-5 to TRBJ1-2, with 11 bases that match TRBD1. Trimming removed 4 bases from V and 7 bases from J; junction bases left unmatched: 8. The CDR3 spans 15 residues. Germline V CDR1 and CDR2: MNHEY, SVGAGI. The DNA of the CDR3 is TGTGCCAGCAGTTGGGGACAGGGGGTTTTTGGTGGCTACACCTTC. The encoded protein is CASSWGQGVFGGYTF.